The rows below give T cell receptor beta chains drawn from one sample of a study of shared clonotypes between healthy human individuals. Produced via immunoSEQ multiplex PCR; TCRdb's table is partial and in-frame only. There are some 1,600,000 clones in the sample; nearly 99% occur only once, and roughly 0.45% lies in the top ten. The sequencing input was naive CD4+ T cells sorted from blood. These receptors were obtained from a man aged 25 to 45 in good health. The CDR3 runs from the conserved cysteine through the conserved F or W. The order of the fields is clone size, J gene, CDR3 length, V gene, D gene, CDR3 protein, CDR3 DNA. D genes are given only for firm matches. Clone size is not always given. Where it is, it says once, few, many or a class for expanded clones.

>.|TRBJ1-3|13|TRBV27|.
CASKRYSGNTIYF
TGTGCCAGCAAACGGTACTCTGGAAACACCATATATTTT
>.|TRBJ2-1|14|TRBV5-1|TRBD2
CASTGTSGGGEQFF
TGCGCCAGCACAGGGACTAGCGGAGGAGGAGAGCAGTTCTTC
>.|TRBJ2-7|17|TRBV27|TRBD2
CASSLFSSGTQRLRQYF
TGTGCCAGCAGTTTATTCTCTAGCGGGACGCAACGCCTTAGGCAGTACTTC
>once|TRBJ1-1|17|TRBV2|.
CASSEGRSMWGNTEAFF
TGTGCCAGCAGTGAAGGGAGATCGATGTGGGGGAACACTGAAGCTTTCTTT
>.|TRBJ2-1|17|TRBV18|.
CASAIMTRGQDHNEQFF
TGTGCCAGCGCTATAATGACCCGGGGGCAGGACCACAATGAGCAGTTCTTC
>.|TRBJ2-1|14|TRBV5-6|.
CASSLVQGPNEQFF
TGTGCCAGCAGCTTGGTGCAGGGTCCCAATGAGCAGTTCTTC
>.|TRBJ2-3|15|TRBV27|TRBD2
CASSSPLAGVDTQYF
TGTGCCAGCAGTTCCCCTCTAGCGGGAGTGGATACGCAGTATTTT
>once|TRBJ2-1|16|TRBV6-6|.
CASSPGQTSSYNEQFF
TGTGCCAGCAGCCCGGGACAAACAAGCTCCTACAATGAGCAGTTCTTC
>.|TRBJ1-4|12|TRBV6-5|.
CASSANVGKLFF
TGTGCCAGCAGTGCAAACGTGGGAAAACTGTTTTTT
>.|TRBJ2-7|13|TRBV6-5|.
CASSLGGTYEQYF
TGTGCCAGCAGTTTGGGCGGAACTTACGAGCAGTACTTC
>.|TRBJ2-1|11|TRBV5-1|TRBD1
CASSRDSEQFF
TGCGCCAGCAGCCGGGACAGCGAGCAGTTCTTC
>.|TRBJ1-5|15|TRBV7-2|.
CASSSPRDSNQPQHF
TGTGCCAGCAGCTCCCCAAGGGATAGCAATCAGCCCCAGCATTTT